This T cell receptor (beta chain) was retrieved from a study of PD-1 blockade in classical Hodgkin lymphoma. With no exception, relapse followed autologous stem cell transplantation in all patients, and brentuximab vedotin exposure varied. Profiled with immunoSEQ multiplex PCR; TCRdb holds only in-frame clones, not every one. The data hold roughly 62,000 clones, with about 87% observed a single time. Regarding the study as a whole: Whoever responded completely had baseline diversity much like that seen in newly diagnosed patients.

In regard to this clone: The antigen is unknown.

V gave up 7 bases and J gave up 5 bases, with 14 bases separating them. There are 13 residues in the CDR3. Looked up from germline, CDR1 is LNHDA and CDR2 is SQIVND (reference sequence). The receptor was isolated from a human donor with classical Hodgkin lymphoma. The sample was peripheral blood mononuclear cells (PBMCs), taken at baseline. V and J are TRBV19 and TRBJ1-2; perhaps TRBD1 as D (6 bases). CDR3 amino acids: CASNTGQSYGYTF. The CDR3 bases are TGTGCCAGTAATACAGGGCAATCATATGGCTACACCTTC.